The 2 T cell receptor beta chains reported below all come from one sample, sequenced in a study of shared clonotypes between healthy human individuals. The table came from immunoSEQ multiplex PCR; TCRdb's copy has only in-frame clones and leaves some out. The repertoire includes around 500,000 clones, 81% of them detected once, and roughly an eighth sits in the top ten. Material: PBMCs. Source of these receptors: a woman aged 40 to 50 in good health. Some clones in this sample may be carry-over from other donors' samples.

This chain uses TRBV19 with TRBJ2-7; tentative D call: TRBD2 (6 bases). The germline V gene encodes CDR1 LNHDA and CDR2 SQIVND (reference sequence). This CDR3 has 14 residues. The V end lost 8 bases, the J end lost 4 bases, and 18 bases lay between the germline ends. The CDR3 region has the DNA TGTGCCAGTTCTCTAAGTGGAGGGGCTTACGAGCAGTACTTC. It translates to CASSLSGGAYEQYF.

The table lists this clone with a count of one. The final CDR3 position lacks the conserved phenylalanine or tryptophan, pointing to a likely read error. V gene TRBV5-4 combines with J gene TRBJ2-6; D may be TRBD1 (7 bases). This CDR3 has 18 amino acids. Germline values: CDR1 SGHNT, CDR2 YYREEE (reference sequence). As DNA, the CDR3 is TGTGCCAGCAGCTCAGGGGGGACGGCGAGCTCTGGGGCCAACGTACTGACTTTA. Translated, it gives CASSSGGTASSGANVLTL.